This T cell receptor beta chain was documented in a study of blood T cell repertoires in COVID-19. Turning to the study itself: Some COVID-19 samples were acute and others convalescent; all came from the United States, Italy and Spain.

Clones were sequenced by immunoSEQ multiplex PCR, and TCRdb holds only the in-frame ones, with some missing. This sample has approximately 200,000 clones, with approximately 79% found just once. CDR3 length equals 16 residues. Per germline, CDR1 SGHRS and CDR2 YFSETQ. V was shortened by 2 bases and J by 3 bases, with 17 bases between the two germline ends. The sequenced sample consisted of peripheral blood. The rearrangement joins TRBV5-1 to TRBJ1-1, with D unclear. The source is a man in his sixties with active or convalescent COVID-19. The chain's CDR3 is CASSFGLRTRDTEAFF. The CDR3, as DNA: TGCGCCAGCAGCTTTGGACTCCGAACCCGGGACACTGAAGCTTTCTTT.